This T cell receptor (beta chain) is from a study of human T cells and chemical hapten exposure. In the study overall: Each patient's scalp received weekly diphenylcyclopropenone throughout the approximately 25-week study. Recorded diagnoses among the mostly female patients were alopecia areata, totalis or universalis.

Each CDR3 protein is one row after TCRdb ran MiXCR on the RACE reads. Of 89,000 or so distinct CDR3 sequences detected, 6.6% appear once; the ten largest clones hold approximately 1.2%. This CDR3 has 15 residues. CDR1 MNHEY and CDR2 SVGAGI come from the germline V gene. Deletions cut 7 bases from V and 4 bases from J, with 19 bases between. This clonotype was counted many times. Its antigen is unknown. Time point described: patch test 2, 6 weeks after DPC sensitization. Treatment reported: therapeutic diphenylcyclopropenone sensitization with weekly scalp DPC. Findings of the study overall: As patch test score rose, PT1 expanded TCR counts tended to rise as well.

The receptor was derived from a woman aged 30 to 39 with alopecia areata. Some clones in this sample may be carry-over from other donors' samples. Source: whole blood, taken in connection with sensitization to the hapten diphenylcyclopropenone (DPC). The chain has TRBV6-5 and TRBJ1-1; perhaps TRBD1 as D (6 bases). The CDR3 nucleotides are TGTGCCAGCACCCAGGAAACAGGGTTGGCCACTGAAGCTTTCTTT. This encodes CASTQETGLATEAFF.